Described below is a single TCR beta chain sequence and its context. The method was immunoSEQ multiplex PCR; TCRdb's version includes in-frame clones alone and lacks a portion of them. The table includes 150,000 to 200,000 clones, approximately 93% detected once. The ends lost 3 bases at V and 1 base at J; junction bases unmatched: 12. The CDR3 spans 19 residues. Germline V lookup: CDR1 LGHNA, CDR2 YSLEER. The data stem from a study of control samples from healthy donors and cancer patients. The receptor was derived from a woman in her forties in good health. Sample: blood. The chain links TRBV4-3 to TRBJ2-6; 7 nucleotides line up with TRBD1. The DNA for the CDR3 is TGCGCCAGCAGCCAGGAGACAGGGAATCGGGTTTCTGGGGCCAACGTCCTGACTTTC. Protein sequence: CASSQETGNRVSGANVLTF.